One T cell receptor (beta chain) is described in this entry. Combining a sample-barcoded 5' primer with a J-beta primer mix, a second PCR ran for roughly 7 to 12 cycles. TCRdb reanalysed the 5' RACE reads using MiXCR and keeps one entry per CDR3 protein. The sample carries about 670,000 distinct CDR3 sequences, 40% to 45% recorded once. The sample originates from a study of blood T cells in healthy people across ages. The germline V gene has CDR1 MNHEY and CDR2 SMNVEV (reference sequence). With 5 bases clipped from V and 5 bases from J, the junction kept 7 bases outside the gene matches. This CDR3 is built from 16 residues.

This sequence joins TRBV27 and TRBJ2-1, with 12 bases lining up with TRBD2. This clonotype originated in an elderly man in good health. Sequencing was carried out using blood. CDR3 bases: TGTGCCAGCAGTGTTGTGAGACTAGCGGGGGACAATGAGCAGTTCTTC. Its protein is CASSVVRLAGDNEQFF.